These T cell receptor beta chains were read from a single sample in a study of blood T cell repertoires in COVID-19. The repertoire was sequenced with immunoSEQ multiplex PCR; TCRdb's copy has only in-frame clones and lacks some. The repertoire holds roughly 160,000 clones, with 70% to 90% as singletons. The sample consisted of peripheral blood. The receptors were gathered from a man aged 40-49 years with acute or convalescent COVID-19. Each CDR3 is given with its conserved first and last residue. D genes are given only for firm matches.

J gene | V gene | D gene | CDR3 protein | CDR3 DNA
TRBJ1-2 | TRBV5-6 | . | CASSFRGGEGYTF | TGTGCCAGCAGCTTTAGGGGTGGTGAGGGCTACACCTTC
TRBJ2-3 | TRBV19 | TRBD2 | CASRTLAGGFTDTQYF | TGTGCCAGTAGGACGCTAGCGGGGGGGTTCACAGATACGCAGTATTTT
TRBJ2-6 | TRBV11-2 | TRBD1 | CASSFGQGLSGANVLTF | TGTGCCAGCAGCTTCGGACAGGGGTTATCTGGGGCCAACGTCCTGACTTTC
TRBJ1-1 | TRBV30 | . | CAWSLGANTEAFF | TGTGCCTGGAGTTTGGGGGCCAACACTGAAGCTTTCTTT
TRBJ2-3 | TRBV24-1 | TRBD1 | CATSGPDRGLLTDTQYF | TGTGCCACCAGTGGGCCGGACAGGGGCCTCCTCACAGATACGCAGTATTTT
TRBJ2-2 | TRBV6-6 | TRBD1 | CASTRDRGIGELFF | TGTGCCAGCACACGGGACAGGGGGATCGGGGAGCTGTTTTTT
TRBJ1-1 | TRBV3-1/TRBV3-2 | . | CASSQEIAGRAFF | TGTGCCAGCAGCCAGGAAATAGCCGGTCGGGCTTTCTTT
TRBJ2-6 | TRBV11-2 | . | CASSLGPSYGGSNVLTF | TGTGCCAGCAGCTTAGGGCCGAGCTACGGCGGTTCCAACGTCCTGACTTTC
TRBJ2-3 | TRBV5-4 | TRBD2 | CASSGPRARTRITDTQYF | TGTGCCAGCAGCGGACCGAGGGCCCGGACTAGAATCACAGATACGCAGTATTTT
TRBJ2-7 | TRBV4-3 | . | CASSQEGGGQEQYF | TGCGCCAGCAGCCAAGAAGGAGGCGGCCAAGAGCAGTACTTC
TRBJ2-7 | TRBV5-1 | TRBD2 | CASSLTSGGSYEQYF | TGCGCCAGCAGCTTGACTAGCGGGGGTTCCTACGAGCAGTACTTC
TRBJ1-1 | TRBV19 | TRBD1 | CASSTSQGGEAFF | TGTGCCAGTAGTACCTCCCAGGGGGGAGAAGCTTTCTTT
TRBJ2-7 | TRBV5-4 | TRBD2 | CASSLGGGSYEQYF | TGTGCCAGCAGCTTGGGGGGGGGTTCCTACGAGCAGTACTTC
TRBJ2-5 | TRBV5-6 | . | CASSLASDPSRLQETQYF | TGTGCCAGCAGCTTGGCCTCAGACCCAAGCCGCCTACAGGAGACCCAGTACTTC
TRBJ1-2 | TRBV7-9 | . | CASSLGTPNYGYTF | TGTGCCAGCAGCCTAGGGACACCGAACTATGGCTACACCTTC
TRBJ1-5 | TRBV28 | . | CASSLFRGAKGNQPQHF | TGTGCCAGCAGTTTATTCCGGGGGGCGAAAGGCAATCAGCCCCAGCATTTT